One and the same sample provided the 30 T cell receptor beta chains below, sequenced in a study of T cell repertoires in cytomegalovirus infection. The antigens these receptors bind are not known. In TCRdb, the reads were re-called with MiXCR into one record per CDR3 protein. The profile covers hundreds of thousands of distinct CDR3 sequences, with 42% appearing a single time and roughly two fifths taken by the ten largest. The material was cultured PBMCs, obtained from culture after CMV antigen stimulation. Receptor source: a human donor in good health (CMV status not recorded). Some clones in this sample may be carry-over from other donors' samples.

The chain couples TRBV11-3 to TRBJ2-1; weak D call: TRBD2 (6 bases). The germline V gene encodes CDR1 SGHNT and CDR2 YENEEA. This CDR3 is built from 14 residues. V was trimmed by 3 bases and J by 5 bases, leaving 11 bases between them. DNA for the CDR3: TGTGCCAGCAGCTTTGGCGGGATTAACAATGAGCAGTTCTTC. This translates into CASSFGGINNEQFF.

The V and J genes are TRBV28 and TRBJ1-2; unclear D gene. CDR1 is MDHEN and CDR2 is SYDVKM in the germline V gene. The CDR3 loop spans 12 amino acids. V lost 3 bases to trimming and J lost 5 bases, with 7 bases between them. CDR3 residues: CASSFQEYGYTF. CDR3 nucleotide sequence: TGTGCCAGCAGTTTCCAGGAATATGGCTACACCTTC.

The rearrangement joins TRBV7-9 to TRBJ1-5, with 10 bases that match TRBD1. Germline V CDR1 and CDR2: SEHNR, FQNEAQ (reference sequence). Germline trimming cut 5 bases from V and 5 bases from J; bases unmatched to any gene: 6. This CDR3 is built from 15 residues. CDR3 coding DNA: TGTGCCAGCAGCCGCGGGACAGGGGTTCATCAGCCCCAGCATTTT. This encodes CASSRGTGVHQPQHF.

Only a few counts were recorded for this clonotype. The chain has TRBV7-2 and TRBJ1-1; D not resolved. Germline V gives CDR1 SGHTA, CDR2 FQGNSA. The CDR3 runs 15 residues. The V and J ends lost 8 bases and 0 bases respectively, with 16 bases between them. The CDR3 DNA sequence: TGTGCCAGCCAAAGGACGACTATCCTGAACACTGAAGCTTTCTTT. Protein: CASQRTTILNTEAFF.

This sequence joins TRBV11-2 and TRBJ2-1, with D possibly matching TRBD2 (7 bases). In germline, CDR1 is SGHAT, CDR2 FQNNGV. V gave up 1 base and J gave up 10 bases, with 20 bases separating them. The CDR3 is 16 residues long. CDR3 protein: CASSLVGGGTGEEQFF. CDR3 in DNA: TGTGCCAGCAGCTTAGTAGGGGGGGGAACGGGTGAGGAGCAGTTCTTC. The full variable domain, its missing parts supplied by reference TRBV11-2 and TRBJ2-1, is EAGVAQSPRYKIIEKRQSVAFWCNPISGHATLYWYQQILGQGPKLLIQFQNNGVVDDSQLPKDRFSAERLKGVDSTLKIQPAKLEDSAVYLCASSLVGGGTGEEQFFGPGTRLTVL.

This chain uses TRBV6-2 or TRBV6-3 with TRBJ1-4; D not certain. The germline V gene encodes CDR1 MNHEY and CDR2 SVGEGT. Trimming shortened V by 5 bases and J by 8 bases, and 6 bases separated the two germline ends. This CDR3 region has 11 residues. CDR3 residues: CASSPSEKLFF. In DNA, the CDR3 is TGTGCCAGCAGTCCCAGCGAAAAACTGTTTTTT.

This rearrangement joins TRBV7-6 to TRBJ2-5, with 12 bases lining up with TRBD2. From germline, CDR1 is SGHVS and CDR2 FNYEAQ. The CDR3 length is 16 residues. After removal of 5 bases from V and 1 base from J, the junction contained 5 bases not matched to a gene. The CDR3 DNA is TGTGCCAGCAGCCCCACTAGCGGGGGGCTCCAAGAGACCCAGTACTTC. Amino acids: CASSPTSGGLQETQYF. Complete variable domain (other parts from reference TRBV7-6 and TRBJ2-5): GAGVSQSPRYKVTKRGQDVALRCDPISGHVSLYWYRQALGQGPEFLTYFNYEAQQDKSGLPNDRFSAERPEGSISTLTIQRTEQRDSAMYRCASSPTSGGLQETQYFGPGTRLLVL.

This chain uses TRBV4-1 with TRBJ2-1; D unresolved. Germline V gene data show CDR1 as MGHRA and CDR2 as YSYEKL. This CDR3 is 13 amino acids long. Trimming removed 1 base from V and 9 bases from J, with 10 bases in between. As DNA, the CDR3 is TGCGCCAGCAGCCAAGGGGATTACCGTGAGCAGTTCTTC. Residues: CASSQGDYREQFF.

This clonotype was counted a few times. The V and J genes are TRBV6-7 and TRBJ1-1; D is undetermined. TRBV6-7 is assigned to the ORF class and has an uncertain function. CDR3 size: 16 residues. V was shortened by 4 bases and J by 0 bases, with 15 bases between the two germline ends. The CDR3 protein is CASSFRTERLNTEAFF. Here the CDR3 DNA reads TGTGCCAGCAGTTTCCGGACCGAGAGACTGAACACTGAAGCTTTCTTT.

V usage is TRBV12-3 or TRBV12-4 and J usage is TRBJ2-5; D uncertain. The CDR3 extends over 14 amino acids. Trimming removed 3 bases at V and 5 bases at J, with 13 bases between. The CDR3 sequence: CASSFSLRTETQYF. The CDR3 DNA sequence: TGTGCCAGCAGTTTTTCCCTCCGTACGGAGACCCAGTACTTC.

This clonotype was seen a few times. This chain links TRBV4-3 with TRBJ2-5; D perhaps matches TRBD1 (5 bases). Germline values: CDR1 LGHNA, CDR2 YSLEER. The length of the CDR3 is 14 residues. The V end lost 4 bases, the J end lost 5 bases, and 14 bases lay between the germline ends. This chain's CDR3 is CASSPSRWGETQYF. The DNA for the CDR3 is TGCGCCAGCAGCCCATCGAGGTGGGGCGAGACCCAGTACTTC.

This clonotype has a handful of counts. CDR3 in amino acids: CASIESAGSSYNEQFF. In DNA, the CDR3 is TGTGCCAGCATTGAGTCGGCGGGGAGCTCCTACAATGAGCAGTTCTTC. The rearrangement uses TRBV6-2 or TRBV6-3 and TRBJ2-1; TRBD2 might be the D (6 bases). CDR3 length equals 16 residues. V was clipped by 7 bases and J by 0 bases, with 16 bases between them. CDR1 and CDR2 from the germline V gene are MNHEY and SVGEGT.

This clonotype was picked up a small number of times. The chain employs TRBV12-5 and TRBJ2-7, with 9 bases matching TRBD1. Germline CDR1 is LGHNT and CDR2 is FRNRAP. The CDR3 spans 19 residues. J gave up 3 bases and V 1 base, and 16 bases lay outside the gene matches. The CDR3 spells CASGLGRWTKGQGFYEQYF. Written as DNA, the CDR3 is TGTGCTAGTGGTTTGGGACGGTGGACGAAGGGACAGGGATTCTACGAGCAGTACTTC.

The CDR3 is CASSRLQDMNTEAFF. In DNA form, the CDR3 reads TGCGCCAGCAGCCGTCTACAGGACATGAACACTGAAGCTTTCTTT. The V call is TRBV4-1, the J call TRBJ1-1; D perhaps matches TRBD1 (5 bases). The germline V gene encodes CDR1 MGHRA and CDR2 YSYEKL. CDR3 length: 15 residues. With 4 bases removed from V and 0 bases from J, the gap between germline ends came to 12 bases.

The V and J genes are TRBV6-2 or TRBV6-3 and TRBJ2-1, with D possibly being TRBD2 (6 bases). Germline assignment: CDR1 MNHEY and CDR2 SVGEGT. The V end was cut by 6 bases, the J end by 4 bases, with 19 bases between. This CDR3 is built from 16 residues. CDR3 DNA: TGTGCCAGCAGCCTCCTCGCAGTAGCGGTATACAATGAGCAGTTCTTC. Protein: CASSLLAVAVYNEQFF.

This clonotype was picked up a small number of times. This chain connects TRBV6-1 to TRBJ2-1, with TRBD2 identical over 8 bases. This CDR3 comprises 16 residues. Germline assignment: CDR1 MNHNS and CDR2 SASEGT. Losses at the gene ends were 10 bases for V and 5 bases for J; bases not matched to a gene: 16. In DNA form, the CDR3 reads TGTGCCACAGGCTCCCGGTCGGGAGGGCCGAACAATGAGCAGTTCTTC. Amino acids: CATGSRSGGPNNEQFF.

The chain has TRBV6-6 and TRBJ2-7; 10 positions match TRBD2. Looked up from germline, CDR1 is MNHNY and CDR2 is SVGAGI (reference sequence). The CDR3 totals 15 residues. The ends lost 6 bases at V and 0 bases at J; junction bases unmatched: 5. In nucleotides, the CDR3 is TGTGCCAGCAGGGACCAGCGGGGGGGCTCCTACGAGCAGTACTTC. Translated: CASRDQRGGSYEQYF.

This chain uses TRBV10-3 with TRBJ2-2; 8 nucleotides align to TRBD1. The J segment lost 2 bases and the V segment lost 5 bases, leaving 4 bases of the junction unmatched. The length of the CDR3 is 15 residues. Germline V gives CDR1 ENHRY, CDR2 SYGVKD. CDR3 bases: TGTGCCATCAGTATGGGACAGGCCAACACCGGGGAGCTGTTTTTT. This gives the protein CAISMGQANTGELFF.

The rearrangement links TRBV14 to TRBJ1-1, with D tentatively TRBD1 (6 bases). The CDR3 totals 18 residues. V gave up 1 base and J gave up 1 base, with 19 bases separating them. Germline-derived CDR1 and CDR2 are SGHDN and FVKESK. The CDR3 is CASSQGGLGKERNTEAFF. The DNA for the CDR3 is TGTGCCAGCAGCCAAGGGGGGCTGGGGAAGGAACGGAACACTGAAGCTTTCTTT.

The genes are TRBV19 and TRBJ2-3; TRBD2 is a possible D gene (6 bases). V was trimmed by 0 bases and J by 8 bases, leaving 9 bases between them. CDR1 is LNHDA and CDR2 is SQIVND in the germline V gene (reference sequence). This CDR3 comprises 13 residues. CDR3 in DNA: TGTGCCAGTAGTATAGATCTGGAGGGTACGCAGTATTTT. It translates to CASSIDLEGTQYF.

The chain joins TRBV7-6 to TRBJ2-7; 14 nucleotides agree with TRBD2. After removal of 1 base from V and 6 bases from J, the junction contained 2 bases not matched to a gene. This CDR3 region has 15 residues. Germline V gene sequence: CDR1 SGHVS, CDR2 FNYEAQ. CDR3 coding DNA: TGTGCCAGCAGCTTAGGACTAGCGGGAGGGTCCGAGCAGTACTTC. Its translation: CASSLGLAGGSEQYF.

The sample holds a few counts of this clonotype. The rearrangement uses TRBV7-2 and TRBJ2-3, with D perhaps matching TRBD1 (5 bases). The CDR3 is 14 amino acids. Germline V gives CDR1 SGHTA, CDR2 FQGNSA. Trimming removed 11 bases from V and 0 bases from J, with 15 bases in between. CDR3 sequence reads: CASLRQSSTDTQYF. DNA of the CDR3: TGTGCCTCCCTGAGACAGTCCAGCACAGATACGCAGTATTTT.

In its sample, this clonotype was seen once. CDR3: CASNKIMNTEAFF. DNA of the CDR3: TGTGCCAGCAATAAAATTATGAACACTGAAGCTTTCTTT. The chain carries TRBV6-1 and TRBJ1-1; D is undetermined. Trimming shortened V by 7 bases and J by 0 bases, and 9 bases separated the two germline ends. Looked up from germline, CDR1 is MNHNS and CDR2 is SASEGT. The CDR3 covers 13 residues.

The chain is built from TRBV15 and TRBJ2-5; TRBD2 might be the D (7 bases). The CDR3 loop spans 15 amino acids. Germline CDR1 LNHNV, CDR2 YYDKDF (reference sequence). Trimming shortened V by 3 bases and J by 5 bases, and 16 bases separated the two germline ends. CDR3 sequence reads: CATSSQGRVGETQYF. CDR3 in DNA: TGTGCCACCAGCAGCCAGGGGAGGGTGGGGGAGACCCAGTACTTC.

The CDR3 DNA reads TGTGCCAGCAGCTTCTTATTAGCGGGGGGCCCCCGGGAAAGTGAGCAGTTCTTC. Protein sequence: CASSFLLAGGPRESEQFF. The chain has TRBV5-4 and TRBJ2-1, with 10 positions matching TRBD2. CDR1 and CDR2 (germline): SGHNT, YYREEE (reference sequence). The CDR3 consists of 18 residues. The trim removed 2 bases at V and 9 bases at J, leaving 17 bases unmatched.

This clonotype was seen ten or more times. V is TRBV7-2 and J is TRBJ2-5; possible D gene TRBD1, 5 bases. CDR3 length: 14 residues. The germline V gene has CDR1 SGHTA and CDR2 FQGNSA. Trimming took off 5 bases at V and 2 bases at J, with 12 bases between the two ends. CDR3: CASSLPQGQETQYF. The CDR3 DNA is TGTGCCAGCAGCCTTCCTCAGGGACAAGAGACCCAGTACTTC.

This clonotype was seen a few times. The chain has TRBV6-2 or TRBV6-3 and TRBJ2-1, with D perhaps TRBD2 (5 bases). Looked up from germline, CDR1 is MNHEY and CDR2 is SVGEGT. The CDR3 totals 12 residues. V gave up 6 bases and J gave up 4 bases, with 7 bases separating them. CDR3 region: CASRRRYNEQFF. DNA of the CDR3: TGTGCCAGCAGAAGGAGGTACAATGAGCAGTTCTTC.

The gene calls are TRBV7-6 and TRBJ1-3, with a weak D call TRBD1 (6 bases). Trimming removed 5 bases from V and 4 bases from J, with 12 bases in between. The CDR3 extends over 14 amino acids. Germline V gene sequence: CDR1 SGHVS, CDR2 FNYEAQ. In DNA form, the CDR3 reads TGTGCCAGCAGCCTGGCAGGGGACGGAAACACCATATATTTT. Its protein product is CASSLAGDGNTIYF.

V is TRBV6-5 and J is TRBJ2-1; D remains unclear. The CDR3 is 16 residues long. V lost 2 bases, J lost 0 bases, and 11 bases lay in between. Germline CDR1 reads MNHEY; CDR2 reads SVGAGI. CDR3 amino acids: CASSYGQDGSYNEQFF. CDR3 DNA: TGTGCCAGCAGTTACGGTCAGGACGGCTCCTACAATGAGCAGTTCTTC.

The gene calls are TRBV4-1 and TRBJ2-7; D is perhaps TRBD1 (7 bases). This CDR3 region has 15 residues. Germline loops: CDR1 MGHRA, CDR2 YSYEKL. Deletions cut 0 bases from V and 0 bases from J, with 9 bases between. The CDR3 bases are TGCGCCAGCAGCCAAGAGCAGGGGGGCTCCTACGAGCAGTACTTC. Its translation: CASSQEQGGSYEQYF.